The following is a T cell receptor (beta chain) sequence with its context. Its antigen specificity is not known. No base-level quality is on record; no much larger clone is a single base apart. TCR CDR3 regions were amplified from genomic DNA by multiplex PCR using the deep immunoSEQ assay. Extracted genomic DNA from each cell subset was distributed evenly across all wells of several immunoSEQ 96-well plates, and each plate was treated as a replicate. For sorted subsets, each replicate PCR was loaded with approximately 0.2 ug genomic DNA, equivalent to 25,000 to 35,000 T cell genomes. Purified libraries were measured with a Qubit 3.0 fluorometer, size-checked on a Bioanalyzer 2100, and measured again with the KAPA Library Quantification kit. Every immunoSEQ 96-well plate was sequenced on a dedicated single-read 150-cycle Illumina NextSeq 550 flow cell. The original pipeline was this. Because only junctional sequences without quality scores were contained in the immunoSEQ output, filtering matching that applied to full-length reads could not be performed. To assign V/J genes and CDR3, sequences were annotated using PyIR, a Python wrapper for IgBLAST v1.9, with IMGT germline references. Reads were filtered out if the reads had weak V/J assignments (E-value above 1e-6), no CDR3, stop codons, out-of-frame junctions, or ambiguous translated residues. V3J clonotypes were defined by identical inferred V gene, J gene, and CDR3 amino acid sequence. To compute the percentage overlap between repertoires, the number of shared unique clonotypes was divided by the size of the smaller repertoire. Three approaches were used to assess repertoire richness: RTK rarefaction, the Chao1 estimator, and Recon v2.1 estimates of unobserved clonotypes. OLGA was used to compute generation probabilities for all TCRbeta clonotypes that the gDNA method yielded from a handful of donors. TCRdb obtained this table from immuneACCESS and retained in-frame rearrangements with V and J assigned. These tables miss some clones; where compared with another copy, unresolved V genes account for less than half of the shortfall, and the remainder is unexplained. That table furnishes V, J and clone size, whereas the DNA furnished D and trimming. The sample yields some 2.4 million clones; 93% were counted once. Together, the top ten hold 0.35% to 0.45% of the sample.

Donors were healthy HIV-negative adults with no recently reported acute infections or vaccinations. Every donor was a Caucasian adult residing in Nashville, Tennessee, USA. CD4+ T cells were enriched through magnetic negative selection, after which naive cells were positively selected on CD45RA and the remaining negative fraction served as the memory subset. Blood was collected by leukapheresis, and PBMCs were isolated by Ficoll-Histopaque density gradient centrifugation and then cryopreserved in liquid nitrogen vapor phase. Purity and quantity of every magnetically sorted T cell population were checked by analytical flow cytometry. Each sorted fraction had its genomic DNA isolated and then quantified by UV absorbance on a Nanodrop 2000c. These data originate in a study of shared clonotypes between healthy human individuals (dated by TCRdb to 2018 to 2021). The study in broad terms: The cohort included a few men and a couple of women between 18 and 49 years of age. For each donor, CD4 naive and CD4 memory were each run on three plates, CD8 naive on two plates, and CD8 memory on one plate. The study deeply sequenced blood TCR repertoires of five healthy adults to estimate repertoire size and the extent of clonotype sharing between individuals. To increase sequencing depth and limit assay-specific biases, different laboratories used diverse techniques to prepare libraries and sequence TCR repertoires. Between about 0.85 and 9.5 billion PBMCs per donor were obtained by leukapheresis.

What the authors observed across the whole study: About 5% of naive CD4, approximately 3.7% of naive CD8, about 2.1% of memory CD4, and 0.4% of memory CD8 clonotypes were shared across a handful of donors. Incomplete sequencing was indicated by rarefaction of sorted-subset datasets, despite the large sequencing depth. Pairwise subsampling indicated that sequencing depth was expected to affect the degree of clonotype sharing among donors. Because the study included only a small number of donors, the genetic and exposure-history diversity represented was limited. Naive subsets generally had larger estimated clonotype richness than memory subsets did. Only blood was sampled, and tissue TCR repertoires likely differ from those in blood. Higher generation probabilities were observed for clonotypes shared by all four sorted-subset donors than for non-shared clonotypes.

The cysteine opens and the phenylalanine closes a CDR3 of 15 amino acids. The retained sequence is limited to the CDR3, 45 bases, with the frame set at the first base. V is shortened by 8 bases, J by 0 bases, and the region joining them spans 17 bases. Sequences SGHTA (CDR1) and FQGTGA (CDR2) are obtained from the germline V gene. The TCR comes from a man aged 18 to 29 in good health. Some clones in this sample may be carry-over from other donors' samples. Recombination joined TRBV7-3 with TRBJ2-7; no confident D gene assignment can be made. The source material was naive CD4+ T cells from PBMCs. The intended sense of this specimen's cell subset or site label: CD45RA+ positively selected. The CDR3 here reads CASSPRADRSYEQYF. The DNA sequence is TGTGCCAGCTCCCCCCGGGCAGATCGCTCCTACGAGCAGTACTTC.